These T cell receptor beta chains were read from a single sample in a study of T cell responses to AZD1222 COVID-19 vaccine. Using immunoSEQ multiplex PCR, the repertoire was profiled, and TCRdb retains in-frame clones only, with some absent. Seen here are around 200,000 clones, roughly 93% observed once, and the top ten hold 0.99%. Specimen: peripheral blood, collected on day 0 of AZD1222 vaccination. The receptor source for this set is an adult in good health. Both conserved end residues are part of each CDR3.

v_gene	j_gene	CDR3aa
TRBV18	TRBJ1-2	CASSPERGTAHGYTF
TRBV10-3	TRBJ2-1	CAIANDGDRDPHEQFF
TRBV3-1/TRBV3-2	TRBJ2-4	CASSPTSRNIQYF
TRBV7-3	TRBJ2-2	CASSLGPGGRSTGELFF
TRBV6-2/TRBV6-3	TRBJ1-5	CASSYVIGGGNQPQHF
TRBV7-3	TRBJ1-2	CASSSLPTGEGGYTF
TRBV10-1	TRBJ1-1	CASSEWQRGMNTEAFF
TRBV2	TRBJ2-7	CASSEDTGLHEQYF
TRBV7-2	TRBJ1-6	CASSLDLGGSYNSPLHF
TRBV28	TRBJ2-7	CASSFRAGSLSYEQYF
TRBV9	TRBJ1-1	CASSGAGVLTEAFF
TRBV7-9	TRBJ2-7	CASSLALGNEQYF
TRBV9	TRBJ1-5	CASSVGSEGRQSQHF
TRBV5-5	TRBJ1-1	CASSPDQGRTTEAFF
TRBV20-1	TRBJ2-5	CSASLARDVRRETQYF
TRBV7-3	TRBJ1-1	CASSPQGASHEAFF
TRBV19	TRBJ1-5	CASSITGHQPQHF
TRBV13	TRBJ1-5	CASSLGRGQTNQPQHF
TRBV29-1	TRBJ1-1	CSVDASNTEAFF
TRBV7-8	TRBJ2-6	CASSEDKFSGVVSGANVLTF
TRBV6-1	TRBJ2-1	CASSEDIGGYEQFF
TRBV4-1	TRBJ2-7	CASSFRERGSNEQYF
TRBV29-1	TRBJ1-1	CSVESDTNTEAFF
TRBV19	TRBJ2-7	CASSRAIKDYEQYF
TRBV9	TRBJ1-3	CASRGKAGNTIYF
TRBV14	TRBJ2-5	CASSVISGRVETQYF
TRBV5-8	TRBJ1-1	CASSLDLGQMNTEAFF
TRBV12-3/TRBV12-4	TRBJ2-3	CASSSTGADTQYF
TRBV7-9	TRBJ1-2	CAYGRIGNTNYGYTF
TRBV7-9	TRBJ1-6	CASSRSMTGVNSPLHF
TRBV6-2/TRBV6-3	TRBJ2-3	CASSYTPGTSSSDTQYF
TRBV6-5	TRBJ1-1	CASRQDRTNTEAFF
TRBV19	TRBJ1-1	CASSIAGTPNTEAFF
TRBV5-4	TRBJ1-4	CASSFQGTNEKLFF
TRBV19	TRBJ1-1	CASSTTARAEAFF
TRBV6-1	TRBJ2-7	CASSESQSSYEQYF
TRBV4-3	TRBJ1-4	CASSQEGTGIVEKLFF
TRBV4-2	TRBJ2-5	CASSQRGQGDKETQYF
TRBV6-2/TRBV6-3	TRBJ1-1	CASSYTNTEAFF
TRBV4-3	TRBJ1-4	CASSQETSGTANEKLFF
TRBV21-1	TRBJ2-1	CASSGLQGWEQFF
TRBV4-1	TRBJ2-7	CASSRTSGGYEQYF
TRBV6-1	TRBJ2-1	CASSEKASPIYNEQFF
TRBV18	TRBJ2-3	CASSPQGLAYSTDTQYF
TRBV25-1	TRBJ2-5	CASSETSPGETQYF
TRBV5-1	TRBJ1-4	CASSLVGATNEKLFF
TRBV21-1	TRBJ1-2	CASSVRQGRTNYGYTF
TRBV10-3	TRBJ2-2	CAISESPSGTGELFF
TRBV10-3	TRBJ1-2	CAISASQGAANYGYTF
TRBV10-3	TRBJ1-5	CAISDGQGRNQPQHF
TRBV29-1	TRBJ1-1	CSARSRSTEAFF
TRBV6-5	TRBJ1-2	CASSLERAPYGYTF
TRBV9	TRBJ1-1	CASSLNRDRGRTEAFF
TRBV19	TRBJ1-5	CASISPVGGVNQPQHF
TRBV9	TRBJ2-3	CASSPGGLAGFTDTQYF
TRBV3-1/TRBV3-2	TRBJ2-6	CASSAGTGNSGANVLTF
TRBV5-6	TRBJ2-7	CASSMTGDAYEQYF
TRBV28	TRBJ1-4	CASSFPGDRGKKLFF
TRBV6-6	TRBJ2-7	CASSQRTGRVFFYEQYF
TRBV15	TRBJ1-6	CATSRVGGTNSPLHF